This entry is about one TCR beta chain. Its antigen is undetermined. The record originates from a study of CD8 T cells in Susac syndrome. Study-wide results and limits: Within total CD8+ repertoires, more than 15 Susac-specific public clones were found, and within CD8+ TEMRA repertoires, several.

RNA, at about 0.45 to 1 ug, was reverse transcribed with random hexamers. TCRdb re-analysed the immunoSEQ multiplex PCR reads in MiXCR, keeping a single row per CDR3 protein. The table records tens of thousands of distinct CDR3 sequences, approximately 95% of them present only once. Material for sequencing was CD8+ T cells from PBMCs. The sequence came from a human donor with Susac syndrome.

The CDR3 spells CASSPRDREETQYF. The DNA for the CDR3 is TGTGCCAGCAGCCCAAGGGACAGGGAAGAGACCCAGTACTTC. V and J are TRBV5-6 and TRBJ2-5; 9 positions match TRBD1. CDR3 size: 14 residues. Germline assignment: CDR1 SGHDT and CDR2 YYEEEE. V was pared by 4 bases and J by 3 bases, with 4 bases of the junction left unmatched.